The sequence of this T cell receptor (beta chain) was determined in a study of blood T cell repertoires in COVID-19. Study overall: The United States, Italy and Spain provided the acute and convalescent COVID-19 samples. PBMCs, B-cell-depleted T cells, or T cells were the source of the cDNA or gDNA that made up the material.

Germline CDR1 and CDR2: LNHDA and SQIVND (reference sequence). V lost 5 bases and J 4 bases, leaving 20 bases between the germline ends. This CDR3 is built from 16 residues. This clone occurred once. Here immunoSEQ multiplex PCR was the method, and the copy in TCRdb shows in-frame clones only, minus some. The table includes around 100,000 clones, roughly nine tenths detected once. The sample taken for sequencing was peripheral blood. The chain is built from TRBV19 and TRBJ1-1; D remains unclear. The TCR sequence derives from a human donor in a cohort sampled during active COVID-19. CDR3 in amino acids: CASSAVQISEGTEAFF. Here the CDR3 DNA reads TGTGCCAGTAGTGCAGTCCAAATTTCAGAGGGCACTGAAGCTTTCTTT.